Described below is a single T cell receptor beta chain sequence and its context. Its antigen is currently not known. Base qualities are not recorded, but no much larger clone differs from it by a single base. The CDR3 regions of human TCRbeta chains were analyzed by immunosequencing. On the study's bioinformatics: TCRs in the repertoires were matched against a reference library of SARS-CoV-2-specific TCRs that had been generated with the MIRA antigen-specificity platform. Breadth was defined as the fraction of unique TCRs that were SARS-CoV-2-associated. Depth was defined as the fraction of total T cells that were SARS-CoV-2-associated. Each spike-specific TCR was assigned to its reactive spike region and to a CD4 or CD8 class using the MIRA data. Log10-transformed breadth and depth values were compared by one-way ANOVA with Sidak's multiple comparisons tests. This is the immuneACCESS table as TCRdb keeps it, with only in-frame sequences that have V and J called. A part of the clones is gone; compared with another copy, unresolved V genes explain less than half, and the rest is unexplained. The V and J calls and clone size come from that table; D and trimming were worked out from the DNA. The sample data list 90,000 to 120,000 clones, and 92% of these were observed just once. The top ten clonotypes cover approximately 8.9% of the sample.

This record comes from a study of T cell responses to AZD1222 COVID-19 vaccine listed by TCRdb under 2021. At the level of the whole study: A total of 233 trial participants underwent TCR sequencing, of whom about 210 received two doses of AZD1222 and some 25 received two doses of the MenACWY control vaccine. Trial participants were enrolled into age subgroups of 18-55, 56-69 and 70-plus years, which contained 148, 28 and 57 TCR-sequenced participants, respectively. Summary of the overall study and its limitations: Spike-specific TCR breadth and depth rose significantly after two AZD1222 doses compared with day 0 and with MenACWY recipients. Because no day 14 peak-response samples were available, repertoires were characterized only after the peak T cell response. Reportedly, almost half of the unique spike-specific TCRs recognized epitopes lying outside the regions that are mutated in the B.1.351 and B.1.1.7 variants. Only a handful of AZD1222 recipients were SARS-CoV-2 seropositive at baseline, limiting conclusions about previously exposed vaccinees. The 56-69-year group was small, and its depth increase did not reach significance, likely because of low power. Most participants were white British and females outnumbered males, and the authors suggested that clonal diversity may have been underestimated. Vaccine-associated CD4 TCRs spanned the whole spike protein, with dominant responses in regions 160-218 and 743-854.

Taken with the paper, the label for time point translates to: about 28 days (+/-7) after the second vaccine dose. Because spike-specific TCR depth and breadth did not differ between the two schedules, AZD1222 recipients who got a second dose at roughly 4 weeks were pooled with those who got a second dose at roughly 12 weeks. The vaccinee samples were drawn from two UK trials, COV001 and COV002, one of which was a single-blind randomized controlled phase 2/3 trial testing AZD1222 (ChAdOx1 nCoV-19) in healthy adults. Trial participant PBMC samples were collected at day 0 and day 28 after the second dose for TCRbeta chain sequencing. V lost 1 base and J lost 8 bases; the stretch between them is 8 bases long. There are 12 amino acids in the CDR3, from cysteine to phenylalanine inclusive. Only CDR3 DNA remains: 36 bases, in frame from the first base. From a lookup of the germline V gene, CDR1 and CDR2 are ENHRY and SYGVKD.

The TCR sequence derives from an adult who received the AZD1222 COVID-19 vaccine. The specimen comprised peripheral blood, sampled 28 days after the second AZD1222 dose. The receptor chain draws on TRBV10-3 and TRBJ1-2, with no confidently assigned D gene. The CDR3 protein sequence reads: CAISEYRSGYTF. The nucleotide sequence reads TGTGCCATCAGTGAGTATCGGTCGGGCTACACCTTC.